This T cell receptor (beta chain) was profiled in a study of early T cells in non-severe SARS-CoV-2 infection. Broader study findings: VDJdb-based annotation leaned toward anti-spike CD8 responses and missed private and CD4 specificities.

This clonotype was counted ten times or more. Antigen specificity is unknown. Attachment of unique molecular identifiers to individual cDNA molecules was performed. TCRdb recomputed calls from the 5' RACE reads with MiXCR, one row per CDR3 protein. The sample holds 30,000 to 35,000 distinct CDR3 sequences, 3.5% to 5% seen once. The CDR3 covers 11 residues. Trimming removed 0 bases from V and 4 bases from J, with 2 bases in between. CDR1 is SGHRS, CDR2 YFSETQ, per germline. Sequencing was performed on whole blood. The TCR was taken from an adult who was a healthcare worker with PCR-confirmed SARS-CoV-2 infection or an uninfected control (not recorded which). This chain links TRBV5-1 with TRBJ2-7; D remains unclear. The CDR3 sequence: CASSLGYEQYF. The CDR3 DNA sequence: TGCGCCAGCAGCTTGGGGTACGAGCAGTACTTC.